This T cell receptor beta chain was recorded in a study of early T cells in non-severe SARS-CoV-2 infection. Study in general: Whole-blood bulk RNA, unsorted, was sequenced, and chains were unpaired.

The CDR3 consists of 14 residues. In germline, CDR1 is MNHNS, CDR2 SASEGT. Separate cDNA molecules each had unique molecular identifiers attached to them. TCRdb independently ran MiXCR on the 5' RACE reads; one entry per CDR3 protein. The sample lists 56,000 or so distinct CDR3 sequences; approximately 8.4% were seen once. In the case of this clonotype: A read error may account for a junction end that differs from germline.

This receptor was taken from an adult who was a healthcare worker with PCR-confirmed SARS-CoV-2 infection or an uninfected control (not recorded which). J is TRBJ1-1 and V is TRBV6-1; tentative D call: TRBD1 (6 bases). Material for sequencing was whole blood. CDR3 sequence (DNA): TGTGCCAGCAGGGAAGATTGGGGACAACCTAAAGCTTTCTTT. Its protein product is CASREDWGQPKAFF.